This T cell receptor (beta chain) was captured in a study of blood T cell repertoires in COVID-19. The CDR3 is made up of 13 amino acids. Trimming removed 6 bases from V and 2 bases from J, with 8 bases in between. CDR1 is LNHDA and CDR2 is SQIVND in the germline V gene (reference sequence). The protocol was immunoSEQ multiplex PCR, while the TCRdb copy is restricted to in-frame clones and leaves out a portion. The sample records 200,000 or so clones, more than 80% being singletons. A word on this clone: The identical CDR3 is also encoded by other nucleotide sequences in the sample.

This chain links TRBV19 with TRBJ1-5; D perhaps matches TRBD1 (6 bases). This sequence originates from a woman older than 75 with COVID-19, enrolled during active disease. Sequenced: peripheral blood. Here the CDR3 reads CASRQGGNQPQHF. In DNA, the CDR3 is TGTGCCAGTAGACAGGGTGGCAATCAGCCCCAGCATTTT.